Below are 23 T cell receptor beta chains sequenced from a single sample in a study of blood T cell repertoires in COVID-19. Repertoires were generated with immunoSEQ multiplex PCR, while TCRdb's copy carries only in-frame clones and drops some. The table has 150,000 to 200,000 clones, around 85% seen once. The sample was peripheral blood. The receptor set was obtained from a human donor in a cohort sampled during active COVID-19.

In DNA, the CDR3 is TGTGCCAGCAGTTACAAGTCGGCAGATACGCAGTATTTT. Its translation is CASSYKSADTQYF. This chain links TRBV6-5 with TRBJ2-3; no reliable D call. The CDR3 extends over 13 amino acids. The V gene's germline CDR1 is MNHEY and CDR2 SVGAGI. V lost 2 bases and J 4 bases, leaving 7 bases between the germline ends.

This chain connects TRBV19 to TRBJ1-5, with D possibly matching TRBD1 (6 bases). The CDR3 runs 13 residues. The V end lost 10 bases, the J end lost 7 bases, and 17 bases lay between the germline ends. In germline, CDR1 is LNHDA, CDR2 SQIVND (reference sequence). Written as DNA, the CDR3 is TGTGCCATCTCTACCAGGGGAAGGCAGCCCCAGCATTTT. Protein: CAISTRGRQPQHF.

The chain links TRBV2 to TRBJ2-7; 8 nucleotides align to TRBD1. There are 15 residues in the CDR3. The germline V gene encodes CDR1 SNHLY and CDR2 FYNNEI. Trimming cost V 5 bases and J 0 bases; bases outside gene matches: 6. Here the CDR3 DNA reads TGTGCCAGCAGTCCGGACAGGGTGTCCTCCTACGAGCAGTACTTC. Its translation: CASSPDRVSSYEQYF.

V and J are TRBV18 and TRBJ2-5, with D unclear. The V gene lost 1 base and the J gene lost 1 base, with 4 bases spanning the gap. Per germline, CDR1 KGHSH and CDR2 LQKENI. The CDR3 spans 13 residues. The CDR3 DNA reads TGTGCCAGCTCACCACTCCGCCAAGAGACCCAGTACTTC. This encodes CASSPLRQETQYF.

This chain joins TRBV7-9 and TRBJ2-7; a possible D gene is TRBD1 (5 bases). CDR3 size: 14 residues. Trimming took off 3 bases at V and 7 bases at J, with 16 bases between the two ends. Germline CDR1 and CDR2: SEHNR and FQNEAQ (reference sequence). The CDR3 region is CASSLAGTRGEQYF. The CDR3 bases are TGTGCCAGCAGCTTGGCAGGTACAAGGGGTGAGCAGTACTTC.

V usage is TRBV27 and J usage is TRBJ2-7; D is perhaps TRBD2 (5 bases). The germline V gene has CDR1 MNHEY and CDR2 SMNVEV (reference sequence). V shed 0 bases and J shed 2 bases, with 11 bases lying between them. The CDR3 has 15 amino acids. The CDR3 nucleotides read TGTGCCAGCAGTTTATCGGGAATCGGGGCCTACGAGCAGTACTTC. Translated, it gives CASSLSGIGAYEQYF.

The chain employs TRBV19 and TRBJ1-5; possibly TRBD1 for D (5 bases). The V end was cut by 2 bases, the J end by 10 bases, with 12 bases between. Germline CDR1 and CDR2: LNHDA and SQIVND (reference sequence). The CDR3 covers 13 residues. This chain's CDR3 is CASSIRAGYPQHF. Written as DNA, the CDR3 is TGTGCCAGTAGTATACGGGCAGGGTATCCCCAGCATTTT.

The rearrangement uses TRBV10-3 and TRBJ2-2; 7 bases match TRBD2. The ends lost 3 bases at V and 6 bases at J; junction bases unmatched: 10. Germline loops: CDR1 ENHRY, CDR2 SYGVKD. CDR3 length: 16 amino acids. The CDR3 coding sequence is TGTGCCATCAGTGACGTCAGCGGGGATGAATCCGGGGAGCTGTTTTTT. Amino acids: CAISDVSGDESGELFF.

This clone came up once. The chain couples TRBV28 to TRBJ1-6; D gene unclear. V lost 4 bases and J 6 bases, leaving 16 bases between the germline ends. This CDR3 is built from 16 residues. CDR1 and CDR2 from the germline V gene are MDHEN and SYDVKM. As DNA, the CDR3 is TGTGCCAGCAGTTCCCCCTCGCTCATTAGTAATTCACCCCTCCACTTT. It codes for CASSSPSLISNSPLHF.

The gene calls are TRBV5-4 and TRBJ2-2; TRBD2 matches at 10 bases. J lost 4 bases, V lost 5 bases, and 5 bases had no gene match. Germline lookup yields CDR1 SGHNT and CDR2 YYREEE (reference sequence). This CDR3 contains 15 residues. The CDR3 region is CASSLAGVFTGELFF. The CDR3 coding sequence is TGTGCCAGCAGTCTAGCGGGAGTTTTCACCGGGGAGCTGTTTTTT.

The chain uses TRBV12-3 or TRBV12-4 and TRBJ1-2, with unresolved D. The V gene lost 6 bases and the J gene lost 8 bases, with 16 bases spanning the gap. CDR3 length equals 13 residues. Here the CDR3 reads CASSPPGRLGYTF. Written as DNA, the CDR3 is TGTGCCAGCAGCCCGCCGGGGAGGTTGGGCTACACCTTC.

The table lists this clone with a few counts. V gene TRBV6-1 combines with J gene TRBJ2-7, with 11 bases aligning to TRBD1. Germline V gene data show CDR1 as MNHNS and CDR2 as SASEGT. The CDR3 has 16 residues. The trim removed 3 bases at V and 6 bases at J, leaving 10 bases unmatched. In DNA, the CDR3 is TGTGCCAGCAGTGATACACGCGGGACAGGGGGAGCCGAGCAGTACTTC. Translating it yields CASSDTRGTGGAEQYF.

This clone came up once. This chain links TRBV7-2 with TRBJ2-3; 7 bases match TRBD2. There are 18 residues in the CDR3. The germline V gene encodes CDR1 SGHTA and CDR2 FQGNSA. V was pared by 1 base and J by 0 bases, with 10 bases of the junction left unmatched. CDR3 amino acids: CASSLVGLGGGSTDTQYF. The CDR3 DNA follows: TGTGCCAGCAGCTTAGTTGGCTTGGGCGGGGGAAGCACAGATACGCAGTATTTT. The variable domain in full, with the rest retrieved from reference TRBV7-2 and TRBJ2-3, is GAGVSQSPSNKVTEKGKDVELRCDPISGHTALYWYRQSLGQGLEFLIYFQGNSAPDKSGLPSDRFSAERTGGSVSTLTIQRTQQEDSAVYLCASSLVGLGGGSTDTQYFGPGTRLTVL.

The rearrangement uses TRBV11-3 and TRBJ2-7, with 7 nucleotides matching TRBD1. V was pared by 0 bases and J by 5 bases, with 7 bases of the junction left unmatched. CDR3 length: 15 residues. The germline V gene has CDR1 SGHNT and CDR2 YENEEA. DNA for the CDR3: TGTGCCAGCAGCTTAGATCGGGCCAGGGGGAACGAGCAGTACTTC. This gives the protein CASSLDRARGNEQYF.

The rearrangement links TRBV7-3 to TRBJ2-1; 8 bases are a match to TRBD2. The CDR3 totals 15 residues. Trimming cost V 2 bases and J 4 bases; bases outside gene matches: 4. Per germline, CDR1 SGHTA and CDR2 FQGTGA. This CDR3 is CASSLLAGPYNEQFF. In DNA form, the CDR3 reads TGTGCCAGCAGCTTATTAGCGGGGCCGTACAATGAGCAGTTCTTC.

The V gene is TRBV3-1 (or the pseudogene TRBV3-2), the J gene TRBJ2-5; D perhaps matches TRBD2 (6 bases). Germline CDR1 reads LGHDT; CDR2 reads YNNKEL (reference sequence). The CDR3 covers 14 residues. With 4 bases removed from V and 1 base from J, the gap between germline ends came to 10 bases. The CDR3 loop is CASSPLSGQETQYF. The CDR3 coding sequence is TGTGCCAGCAGCCCCCTTAGCGGCCAAGAGACCCAGTACTTC.

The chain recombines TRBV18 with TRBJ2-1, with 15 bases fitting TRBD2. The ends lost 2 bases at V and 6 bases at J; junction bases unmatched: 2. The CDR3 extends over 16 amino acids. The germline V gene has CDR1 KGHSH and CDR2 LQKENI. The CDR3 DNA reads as TGTGCCAGCTCACCAAGGACTAGCGGGGGGGCCAATGAGCAGTTCTTC. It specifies CASSPRTSGGANEQFF.

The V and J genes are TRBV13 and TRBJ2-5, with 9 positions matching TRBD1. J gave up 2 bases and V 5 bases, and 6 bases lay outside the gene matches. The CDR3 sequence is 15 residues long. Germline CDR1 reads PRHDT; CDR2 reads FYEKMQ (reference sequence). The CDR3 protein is CASSPGDREQETQYF. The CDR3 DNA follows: TGTGCCAGCAGCCCCGGGGACAGGGAGCAAGAGACCCAGTACTTC.

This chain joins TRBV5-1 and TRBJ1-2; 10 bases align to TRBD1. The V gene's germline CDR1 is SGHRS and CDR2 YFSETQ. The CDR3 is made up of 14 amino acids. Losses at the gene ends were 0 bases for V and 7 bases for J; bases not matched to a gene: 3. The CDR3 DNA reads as TGCGCCAGCAGCTTGGGAGGGACAGGGGCTGGCTACACCTTC. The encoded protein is CASSLGGTGAGYTF.

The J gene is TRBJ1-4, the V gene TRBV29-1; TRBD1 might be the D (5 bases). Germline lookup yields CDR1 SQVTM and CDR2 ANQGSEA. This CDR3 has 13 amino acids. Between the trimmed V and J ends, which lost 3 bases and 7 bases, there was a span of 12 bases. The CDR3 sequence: CSVEEGNGEKLFF. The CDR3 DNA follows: TGCAGCGTTGAGGAGGGGAACGGTGAAAAACTGTTTTTT.

The CDR3 spells CASSSLRDRGYEQYF. DNA of the CDR3: TGTGCCAGCAGCTCCCTCCGGGACAGGGGCTACGAGCAGTACTTC. This chain joins TRBV11-2 and TRBJ2-7; 10 bases are a match to TRBD1. Germline V CDR1 and CDR2: SGHAT, FQNNGV. J gave up 3 bases and V 4 bases, and 6 bases lay outside the gene matches. The CDR3 is 15 residues long.

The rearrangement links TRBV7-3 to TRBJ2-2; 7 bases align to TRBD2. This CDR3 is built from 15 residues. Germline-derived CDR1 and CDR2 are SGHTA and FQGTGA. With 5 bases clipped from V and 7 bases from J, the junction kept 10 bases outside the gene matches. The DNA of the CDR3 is TGTGCCAGCAGCCCCGAGGTTCAGCGGGGCGGGGAGCTGTTTTTT. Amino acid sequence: CASSPEVQRGGELFF.

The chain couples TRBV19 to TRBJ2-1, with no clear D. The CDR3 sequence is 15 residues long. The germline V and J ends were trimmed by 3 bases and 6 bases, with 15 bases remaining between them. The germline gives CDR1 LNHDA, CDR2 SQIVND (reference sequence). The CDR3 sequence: CASSIMPSVGNEQFF. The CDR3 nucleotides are TGTGCCAGTAGTATTATGCCAAGCGTAGGCAATGAGCAGTTCTTC.